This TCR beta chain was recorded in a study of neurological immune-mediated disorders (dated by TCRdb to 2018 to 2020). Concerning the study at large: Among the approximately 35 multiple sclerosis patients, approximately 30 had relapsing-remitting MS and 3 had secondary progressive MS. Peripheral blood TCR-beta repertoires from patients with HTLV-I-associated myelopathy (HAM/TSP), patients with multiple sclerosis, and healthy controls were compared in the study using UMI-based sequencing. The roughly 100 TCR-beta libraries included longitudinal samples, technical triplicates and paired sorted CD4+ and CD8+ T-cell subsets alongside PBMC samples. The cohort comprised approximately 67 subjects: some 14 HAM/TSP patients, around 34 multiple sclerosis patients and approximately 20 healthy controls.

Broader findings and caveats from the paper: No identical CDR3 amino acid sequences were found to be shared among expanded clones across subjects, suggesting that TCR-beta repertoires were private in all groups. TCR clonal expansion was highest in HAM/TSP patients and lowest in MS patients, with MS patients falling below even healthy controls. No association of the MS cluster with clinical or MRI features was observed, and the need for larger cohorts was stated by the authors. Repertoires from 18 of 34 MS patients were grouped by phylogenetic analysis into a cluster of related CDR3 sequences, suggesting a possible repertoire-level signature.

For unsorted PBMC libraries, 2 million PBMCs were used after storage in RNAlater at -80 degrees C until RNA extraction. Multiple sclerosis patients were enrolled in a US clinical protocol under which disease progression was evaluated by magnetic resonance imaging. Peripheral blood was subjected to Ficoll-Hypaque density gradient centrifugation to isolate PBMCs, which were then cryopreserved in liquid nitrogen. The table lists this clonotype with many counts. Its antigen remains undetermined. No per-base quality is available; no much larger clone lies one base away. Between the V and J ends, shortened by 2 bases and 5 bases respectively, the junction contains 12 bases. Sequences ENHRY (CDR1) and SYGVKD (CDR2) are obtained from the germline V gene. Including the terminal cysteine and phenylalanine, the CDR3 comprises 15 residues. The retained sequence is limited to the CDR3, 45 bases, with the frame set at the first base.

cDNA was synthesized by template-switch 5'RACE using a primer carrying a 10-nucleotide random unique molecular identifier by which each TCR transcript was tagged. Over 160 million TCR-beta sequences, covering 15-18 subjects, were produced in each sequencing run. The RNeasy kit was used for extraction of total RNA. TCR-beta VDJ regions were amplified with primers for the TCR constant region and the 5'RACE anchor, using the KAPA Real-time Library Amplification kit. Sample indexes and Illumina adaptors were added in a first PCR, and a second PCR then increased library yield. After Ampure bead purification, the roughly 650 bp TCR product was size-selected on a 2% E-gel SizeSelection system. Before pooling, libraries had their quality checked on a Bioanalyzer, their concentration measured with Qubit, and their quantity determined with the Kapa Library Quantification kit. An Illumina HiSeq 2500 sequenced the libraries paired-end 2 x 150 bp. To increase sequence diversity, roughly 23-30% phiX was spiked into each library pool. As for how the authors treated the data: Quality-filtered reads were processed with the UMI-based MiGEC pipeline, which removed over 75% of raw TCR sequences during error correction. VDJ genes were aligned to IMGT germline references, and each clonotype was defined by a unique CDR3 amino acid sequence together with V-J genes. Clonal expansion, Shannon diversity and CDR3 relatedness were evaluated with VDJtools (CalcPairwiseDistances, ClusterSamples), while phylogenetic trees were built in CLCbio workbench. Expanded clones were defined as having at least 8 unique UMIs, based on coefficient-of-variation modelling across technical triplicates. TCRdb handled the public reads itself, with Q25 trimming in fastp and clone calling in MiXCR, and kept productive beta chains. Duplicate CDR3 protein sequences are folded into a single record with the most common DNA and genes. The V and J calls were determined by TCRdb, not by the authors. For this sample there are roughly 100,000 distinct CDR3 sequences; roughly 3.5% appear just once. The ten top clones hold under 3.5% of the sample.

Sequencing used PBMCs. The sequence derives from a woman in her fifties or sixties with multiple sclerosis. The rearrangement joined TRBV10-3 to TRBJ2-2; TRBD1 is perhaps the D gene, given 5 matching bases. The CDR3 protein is CAISEQGRNTGELFF. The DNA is TGTGCCATCAGTGAGCAGGGCCGGAATACCGGGGAGCTGTTTTTT.